This TCR beta chain was retrieved from a study of shared clonotypes between healthy human individuals. Germline CDR1 reads SGHTA; CDR2 reads FQGTGA. V was pared by 4 bases and J by 5 bases, with 11 bases between. The CDR3 extends over 13 amino acids. To note about this clone: Its antigen is undetermined.

Study-wide points: Lower generation probabilities were found for non-shared clonotypes than for those shared by all four donors.

Clones were sequenced by immunoSEQ multiplex PCR, and TCRdb holds only the in-frame ones, with some missing. Counted here are 950,000 to 1,100,000 clones, 75% to 80% occurring once; the ten biggest clones make up 0.5% to 0.65%. The TCR originated in a man in his late teens or twenties in good health. Some clones in this sample may be carry-over from other donors' samples. The V and J genes are TRBV7-3 and TRBJ1-1; weak D call: TRBD1 (6 bases). Material: memory CD4+ T cells from PBMCs. Regarding subset: CD45RA-negative fraction. CDR3 nucleotide sequence: TGTGCCAGCAGCTCTCAACAGGGTACTGAAGCTTTCTTT. It encodes CASSSQQGTEAFF.